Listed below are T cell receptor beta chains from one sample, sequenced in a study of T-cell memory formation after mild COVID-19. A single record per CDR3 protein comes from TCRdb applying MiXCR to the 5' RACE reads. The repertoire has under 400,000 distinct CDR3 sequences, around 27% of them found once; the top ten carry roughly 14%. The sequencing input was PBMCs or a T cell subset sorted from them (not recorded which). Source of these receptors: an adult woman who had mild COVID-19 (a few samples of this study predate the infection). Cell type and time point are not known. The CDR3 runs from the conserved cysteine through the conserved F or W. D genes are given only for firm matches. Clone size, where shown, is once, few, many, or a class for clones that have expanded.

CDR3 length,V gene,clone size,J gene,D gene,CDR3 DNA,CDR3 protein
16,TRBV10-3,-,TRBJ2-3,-,TGTGCCATCAGTGAGTCAGGGCGGGGAGGCACAGATACGCAGTATTTT,CAISESGRGGTDTQYF
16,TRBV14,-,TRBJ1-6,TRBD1,TGTGCCAGCAGCCGGACAGGTGTACTCTATAATTCACCCCTCCACTTT,CASSRTGVLYNSPLHF
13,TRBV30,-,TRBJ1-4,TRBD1,TGTGCCTGTTGGGACAGGTCAGGTGAAAAACTGTTTTTT,CACWDRSGEKLFF
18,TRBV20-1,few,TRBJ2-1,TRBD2,TGCAGTGCTAGAGCATCCCTCGTTCCTGGCGGGGGGCCTAATGAGCAGTTCTTC,CSARASLVPGGGPNEQFF
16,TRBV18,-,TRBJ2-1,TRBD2,TGTGCCAGCTCACCGGGACTAGCGGGAGTCGGCAATGAGCAGTTCTTC,CASSPGLAGVGNEQFF
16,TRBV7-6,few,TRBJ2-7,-,TGTGCCAGCAGCTTAGGGGTTCCCCCAATTACCTACGAGCAGTACTTC,CASSLGVPPITYEQYF
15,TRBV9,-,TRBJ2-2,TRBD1,TGTGCCAGCAGCGCCCAGGGGGCGAACACCGGGGAGCTGTTTTTT,CASSAQGANTGELFF
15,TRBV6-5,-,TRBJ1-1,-,TGTGCCAGCAGTTCCCCCTCCGGCAGTGCCACTGAAGCTTTCTTT,CASSSPSGSATEAFF
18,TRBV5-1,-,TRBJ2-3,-,TGCGCCAGCAGCTTCAAGATGCGGGAATTCGATTCAGGGGATACGCAGTATTTT,CASSFKMREFDSGDTQYF
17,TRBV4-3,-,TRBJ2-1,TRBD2,TGCGCCAGCAGCCAAGACGGAGCGGGGAGCTCCTACAATGAGCAGTTCTTC,CASSQDGAGSSYNEQFF
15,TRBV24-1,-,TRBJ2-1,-,TGTGCCACCACCTCAGTGGGAGGAGGGTTGGCTGAGCAGTTCTTC,CATTSVGGGLAEQFF
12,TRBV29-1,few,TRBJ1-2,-,TGCAGCGCCGCGGCAACGGACTATGGCTACACCTTC,CSAAATDYGYTF
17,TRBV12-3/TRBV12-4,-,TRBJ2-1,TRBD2,TGTGCCAGCAGACGGAGGACTAGCGGGCAATCCTACAATGAGCAGTTCTTC,CASRRRTSGQSYNEQFF
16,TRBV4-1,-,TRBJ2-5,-,TGCGCCAGCAGCCAAGGATCGTCGCAGCTAGGGGAGACCCAGTACTTC,CASSQGSSQLGETQYF
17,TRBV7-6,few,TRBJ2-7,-,TGTGCCAGCAGCTTAGATTGTGACAGTGGGGGATCGTGTGAGCAGTACTTC,CASSLDCDSGGSCEQYF